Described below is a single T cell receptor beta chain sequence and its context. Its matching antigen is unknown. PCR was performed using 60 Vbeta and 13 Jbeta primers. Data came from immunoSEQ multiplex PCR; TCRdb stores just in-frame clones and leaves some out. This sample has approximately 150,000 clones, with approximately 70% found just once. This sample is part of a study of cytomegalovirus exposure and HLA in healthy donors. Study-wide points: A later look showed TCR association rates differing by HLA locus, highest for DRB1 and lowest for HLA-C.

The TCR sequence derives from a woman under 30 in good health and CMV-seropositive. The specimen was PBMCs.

The CDR3 is CASIPTPDEGAVFYEQYF. In nucleotides, the CDR3 is TGTGCCAGCATCCCGACCCCGGATGAGGGGGCCGTTTTCTACGAGCAGTACTTC. This chain links TRBV7-9 with TRBJ2-7, with 7 bases fitting TRBD1. Germline values: CDR1 SEHNR, CDR2 FQNEAQ (reference sequence). The CDR3 runs to 18 residues. V trimming: 7 bases; J trimming: 3 bases; junction bases outside the gene matches: 21. The entire variable domain, with the rest obtained from reference TRBV7-9 and TRBJ2-7, is as follows: DTGVSQNPRHKITKRGQNVTFRCDPISEHNRLYWYRQTLGQGPEFLTYFQNEAQLEKSRLLSDRFSAERPKGSFSTLEIQRTEQGDSAMYLCASIPTPDEGAVFYEQYFGPGTRLTVT.